The 14 T cell receptor beta chains given below trace back to one sample, sequenced in a study of CD8 T cells in Susac syndrome. Reverse transcription of roughly 0.45 to 1 ug RNA was carried out with random hexamers. TCRdb used MiXCR to reprocess the immunoSEQ multiplex PCR reads, holding one entry per CDR3 protein. Among about 300,000 distinct CDR3 sequences listed, approximately 85% were seen once. Sequencing was done on a sample of CD8+ T cells from PBMCs. These receptors all stem from a human donor with multiple sclerosis.

The CDR3 protein is CATSRVGSSYEQYF. The DNA for the CDR3 is TGTGCCACCAGCAGAGTAGGGAGCTCCTACGAGCAGTACTTC. The chain joins TRBV15 to TRBJ2-7; D might be TRBD2 (5 bases). The germline gives CDR1 LNHNV, CDR2 YYDKDF (reference sequence). The CDR3 runs 14 residues. V lost 1 base and J 0 bases, leaving 7 bases between the germline ends.

This chain joins TRBV7-3 and TRBJ2-3; 12 positions agree with TRBD2. V lost 5 bases, J lost 2 bases, and 5 bases stayed unmatched. Germline-derived CDR1 and CDR2 are SGHTA and FQGTGA. The CDR3 length is 16 residues. The CDR3 reads CASSSGLAGITDTQYF. The CDR3 DNA follows: TGTGCCAGCAGCAGCGGACTAGCGGGAATCACAGATACGCAGTATTTT.

The chain carries TRBV20-1 and TRBJ2-1; 15 positions match TRBD2. After removal of 0 bases from V and 5 bases from J, the junction contained 14 bases not matched to a gene. In germline, CDR1 is DFQATT, CDR2 SNEGSKA (reference sequence). The CDR3 covers 20 residues. The CDR3 is CSARDHGLAGGPSINNEQFF. In DNA form, the CDR3 reads TGCAGTGCTAGAGACCATGGACTAGCGGGAGGGCCCTCGATCAACAATGAGCAGTTCTTC.

This clonotype appeared once. V is TRBV7-9 and J is TRBJ2-1; no clear D gene. CDR3 length equals 13 residues. V was clipped by 8 bases and J by 6 bases, with 14 bases between them. The germline gives CDR1 SEHNR, CDR2 FQNEAQ (reference sequence). CDR3 loop: CASPRPRGNEQFF. CDR3 DNA sequence: TGTGCCAGCCCTCGTCCCCGAGGCAATGAGCAGTTCTTC.

The gene calls are TRBV19 and TRBJ1-1; tentative D call: TRBD1 (6 bases). Germline CDR1 and CDR2: LNHDA and SQIVND (reference sequence). V lost 7 bases, J lost 8 bases, and 20 bases lay in between. This CDR3 contains 14 residues. The DNA for the CDR3 is TGTGCCAGTACCAATGCAGGGGTTAGGATCGAAGCTTTCTTT. Amino acids: CASTNAGVRIEAFF.

The CDR3 protein is CSARDRRGSYTDTQYF. DNA of the CDR3: TGCAGTGCTAGAGATAGGCGGGGCTCGTACACAGATACGCAGTATTTT. The rearrangement uses TRBV20-1 and TRBJ2-3; a weak D match, TRBD2 (6 bases). CDR3 length: 16 amino acids. The germline V gene has CDR1 DFQATT and CDR2 SNEGSKA (reference sequence). V was pared by 0 bases and J by 2 bases, with 15 bases between.

The chain combines TRBV28 with TRBJ2-2; D call uncertain. There are 13 residues in the CDR3. Trimming took off 2 bases at V and 8 bases at J, with 9 bases between the two ends. Germline V CDR1 and CDR2: MDHEN, SYDVKM. The CDR3 here is CASSLRETGELFF. The CDR3 DNA sequence: TGTGCCAGCAGTTTAAGAGAGACGGGGGAGCTGTTTTTT.

This rearrangement joins TRBV28 to TRBJ1-1; D is ambiguous. CDR1 is MDHEN, CDR2 SYDVKM, per germline. The CDR3 is 14 residues long. The germline V and J ends were trimmed by 2 bases and 2 bases, with 9 bases remaining between them. The CDR3 spells CASSLRMGNTEAFF. CDR3 bases: TGTGCCAGCAGTTTACGGATGGGCAACACTGAAGCTTTCTTT.

This chain links TRBV5-6 with TRBJ2-1; 8 nucleotides match TRBD2. Germline V gene data show CDR1 as SGHDT and CDR2 as YYEEEE. The CDR3 has 13 amino acids. V was pared by 7 bases and J by 6 bases, with 6 bases of the junction left unmatched. The CDR3 loop reads CASQREGGNEQFF. The CDR3 region has the DNA TGTGCCAGCCAACGGGAGGGAGGCAATGAGCAGTTCTTC.

V is TRBV4-3 and J is TRBJ2-1; 7 bases match TRBD1. The CDR3 has 17 residues. The trim removed 0 bases at V and 2 bases at J, leaving 7 bases unmatched. Per the germline V gene, CDR1 is LGHNA and CDR2 is YSLEER. In nucleotides, the CDR3 is TGCGCCAGCAGCCAAGATCTGCGACAGGGTGCCTACAATGAGCAGTTCTTC. It specifies CASSQDLRQGAYNEQFF.

The chain combines TRBV5-4 with TRBJ2-1; 10 positions agree with TRBD2. After removal of 5 bases from V and 7 bases from J, the junction contained 9 bases not matched to a gene. Germline lookup yields CDR1 SGHNT and CDR2 YYREEE (reference sequence). The CDR3 spans 15 residues. This chain's CDR3 is CASSLKREGRNEQFF. Here the CDR3 DNA reads TGTGCCAGCAGTTTAAAGCGGGAGGGCCGAAATGAGCAGTTCTTC.

The chain links TRBV19 to TRBJ2-5; a weak D match, TRBD2 (6 bases). This CDR3 has 15 residues. The germline V gene encodes CDR1 LNHDA and CDR2 SQIVND (reference sequence). Between the trimmed V and J ends, which lost 5 bases and 2 bases, there was a span of 15 bases. CDR3 bases: TGTGCCAGTAGTCTGCGGGACGTCGCTCAAGAGACCCAGTACTTC. Translation gives CASSLRDVAQETQYF.

The V call is TRBV7-9, the J call TRBJ2-1, with 7 positions matching TRBD2. The CDR3 is made up of 16 amino acids. Germline V gene data show CDR1 as SEHNR and CDR2 as FQNEAQ (reference sequence). V gave up 2 bases and J gave up 3 bases; unmatched junction bases: 7. In DNA form, the CDR3 reads TGTGCCAGCAGCTTATTGATGAGGACTAGCTACAATGAGCAGTTCTTC. Amino acid sequence: CASSLLMRTSYNEQFF.

The sample holds a few counts of this clonotype. This chain uses TRBV11-2 with TRBJ1-1, with a weak D call TRBD1 (6 bases). CDR3 length: 14 amino acids. V lost 4 bases and J 6 bases, leaving 15 bases between the germline ends. The germline gives CDR1 SGHAT, CDR2 FQNNGV. The CDR3 sequence is CASSYPGAPAEAFF. In nucleotides, the CDR3 is TGTGCCAGCAGCTACCCAGGGGCGCCGGCTGAAGCTTTCTTT. The full variable domain, its missing parts supplied by reference TRBV11-2 and TRBJ1-1, is EAGVAQSPRYKIIEKRQSVAFWCNPISGHATLYWYQQILGQGPKLLIQFQNNGVVDDSQLPKDRFSAERLKGVDSTLKIQPAKLEDSAVYLCASSYPGAPAEAFFGQGTRLTVV.